The T cell receptor beta chain under discussion was sequenced for a study of cytomegalovirus exposure and HLA in healthy donors. Study as a whole: Earlier sequencing of about 179 million T cells yielded 100 million to 140 million unique TCR beta sequences. An early release of data contained roughly 86 million unique TCRs, which came from HLA-typed donors.

CDR1 is MNHEY, CDR2 SMNVEV, per germline (reference sequence). The ends were cut back, 11 bases at V and 1 base at J, with 18 bases in the middle. CDR3 length equals 14 residues. Study-level findings and limits: An assumption of roughly uniform sequencing depth across donors underlay the presence/absence analyses.

About this clone itself: What it binds is unknown.

Researchers ran the PCR with 60 Vbeta and 13 Jbeta primers. The protocol was immunoSEQ multiplex PCR, while the TCRdb copy is restricted to in-frame clones and leaves out a portion. The sample has 210,000 or so clones, 87% seen once. The rearrangement uses TRBV27 and TRBJ2-7; tentative D call: TRBD2 (6 bases). Sequenced: PBMCs. This TCR derives from a man younger than 40 in good health and CMV-seronegative. The DNA of the CDR3 is TGTGCCGCGGGGTCTGGTAGCGGATCCTACGAGCAGTACTTC. As protein: CAAGSGSGSYEQYF.